The 12 T cell receptor beta chains below were found in one sample sequenced in a study of OX40 agonist ivuxolimab in advanced cancers. Libraries were prepared by immunoSEQ multiplex PCR; TCRdb keeps only in-frame clonotypes and omits some of them. The profile shows over 20,000 clones, roughly 85% of them singletons. The sequences come from CD4+ or CD8+ T cells sorted from blood, collected in a trial of the OX40 agonist ivuxolimab. These receptors originate from an adult with an advanced solid tumor such as melanoma, head and neck, liver or kidney cancer.

V usage is TRBV6-6 and J usage is TRBJ1-6, with D perhaps matching TRBD1 (6 bases). This CDR3 contains 14 residues. Germline CDR1 is MNHNY and CDR2 is SVGAGI (reference sequence). V lost 5 bases to trimming and J lost 7 bases, with 12 bases between them. CDR3 amino acids: CASSTTGTNSPLHF. As DNA, the CDR3 is TGTGCCAGCAGTACTACAGGGACGAATTCACCCCTCCACTTT.

CDR3 sequence reads: CATSRISNQPQHF. CDR3 nucleotide sequence: TGTGCCACCAGCAGAATCTCAAATCAGCCCCAGCATTTT. The rearrangement joins TRBV15 to TRBJ1-5; D is unclear. Trimming pared 2 bases from V and 4 bases from J, leaving 6 bases between. Germline lookup yields CDR1 LNHNV and CDR2 YYDKDF (reference sequence). This CDR3 region has 13 residues.

Relative to its sample, this clone is medium-sized. The DNA of the CDR3 is TGTGCTAGTGGTTTACCTATAAGCGAGTTCTACGAGCAGTACTTC. Translating it yields CASGLPISEFYEQYF. V usage is TRBV12-5 and J usage is TRBJ2-7; D uncertain. Deletions cut 3 bases from V and 3 bases from J, with 15 bases between. The CDR3 runs to 15 residues. In germline, CDR1 is LGHNT, CDR2 FRNRAP.

Relative to its sample, this clone is medium-sized. CDR3 protein: CAQPSWTGSAGYTF. Here the CDR3 DNA reads TGTGCCCAACCATCCTGGACAGGGTCGGCTGGCTACACCTTC. The V call is TRBV2, the J call TRBJ1-2; 8 bases are a match to TRBD1. From germline, CDR1 is SNHLY and CDR2 FYNNEI. The CDR3 length is 14 residues. The junction had 15 bases not matched to a gene; V was cut back by 11 bases and J by 7 bases. The variable domain in full, completed from reference TRBV2 and TRBJ1-2, reads EPEVTQTPSHQVTQMGQEVILRCVPISNHLYFYWYRQILGQKVEFLVSFYNNEISEKSEIFDDQFSVERPDGSNFTLKIRSTKLEDSAMYFCAQPSWTGSAGYTFGSGTRLTVV.

This chain joins TRBV9 and TRBJ1-6; D gene uncertain. The CDR3 length is 14 residues. Trimming stripped 4 bases from V and 6 bases from J, with 11 bases between. The V gene's germline CDR1 is SGDLS and CDR2 YYNGEE. In DNA form, the CDR3 reads TGTGCCAGCAGCTCGGAGGACCTTAATTCACCCCTCCACTTT. Translated, it gives CASSSEDLNSPLHF.

This clone appeared once. Here the CDR3 reads CASSQQGVGTDTQYF. In nucleotides, the CDR3 is TGTGCCAGTAGTCAACAAGGGGTGGGCACAGATACGCAGTATTTT. This chain links TRBV19 with TRBJ2-3; D perhaps matches TRBD1 (5 bases). The CDR3 runs 15 residues. Deletions cut 5 bases from V and 1 base from J, with 13 bases between. The germline V gene encodes CDR1 LNHDA and CDR2 SQIVND (reference sequence).

The V gene is TRBV2, the J gene TRBJ1-6; D is unclear. The CDR3 is 15 amino acids. CDR1 and CDR2 (germline): SNHLY, FYNNEI. V was shortened by 5 bases and J by 6 bases, with 14 bases between the two germline ends. This CDR3 is CASSMEEPVNSPLHF. For the CDR3, the DNA is TGTGCCAGCAGTATGGAGGAACCTGTTAATTCACCCCTCCACTTT. Using reference TRBV2 and TRBJ1-6 for the parts outside the CDR3, the full variable domain is EPEVTQTPSHQVTQMGQEVILRCVPISNHLYFYWYRQILGQKVEFLVSFYNNEISEKSEIFDDQFSVERPDGSNFTLKIRSTKLEDSAMYFCASSMEEPVNSPLHFGNGTRLTVT.

This chain uses TRBV7-9 with TRBJ2-7, with a possible D match to TRBD1 (5 bases). V was clipped by 4 bases and J by 3 bases, with 16 bases between them. The CDR3 covers 15 residues. Germline values: CDR1 SEHNR, CDR2 FQNEAQ (reference sequence). Here the CDR3 reads CASSWGLDTYYEQYF. CDR3 DNA sequence: TGTGCCAGCAGCTGGGGTTTGGACACTTACTACGAGCAGTACTTC.

The rearrangement links TRBV5-4 to TRBJ1-4, with a weak D call TRBD1 (6 bases). Trimming stripped 4 bases from V and 6 bases from J, with 13 bases between. Germline loops: CDR1 SGHNT, CDR2 YYREEE (reference sequence). CDR3 size: 14 residues. CDR3 region: CASSEGGSDEKLFF. The CDR3, as DNA: TGTGCCAGCAGCGAAGGGGGTTCTGATGAAAAACTGTTTTTT.

V and J are TRBV7-9 and TRBJ2-7; D possibly corresponds to TRBD1 (5 bases). The CDR3 spans 15 residues. Trimming took off 5 bases at V and 4 bases at J, with 18 bases between the two ends. Germline V CDR1 and CDR2: SEHNR, FQNEAQ (reference sequence). The CDR3 sequence: CASSLRVGETYEQYF. In DNA, the CDR3 is TGTGCCAGCAGCCTCAGGGTAGGGGAAACATACGAGCAGTACTTC.

The J gene is TRBJ2-7, the V gene TRBV2; TRBD1 or TRBD2 may be the D gene (5 bases each). The V end lost 3 bases, the J end lost 2 bases, and 17 bases lay between the germline ends. The CDR3 consists of 16 residues. Per the germline V gene, CDR1 is SNHLY and CDR2 is FYNNEI. CDR3 loop: CASSDPRRVGAYEQYF. CDR3 coding DNA: TGTGCCAGCAGTGACCCCCGGCGGGTAGGGGCCTACGAGCAGTACTTC.

The chain has TRBV7-2 and TRBJ2-7; tentatively, D is TRBD1 (5 bases). V was clipped by 0 bases and J by 4 bases, with 19 bases between them. The CDR3 contains 17 residues. Germline V gene sequence: CDR1 SGHTA, CDR2 FQGNSA. DNA for the CDR3: TGTGCCAGCAGCTTAGCTCCATGGCAGTCCCCAGGGTACGAGCAGTACTTC. It translates to CASSLAPWQSPGYEQYF.